Following are 29 T cell receptor beta chains from one sample sequenced in a study of T cells after yellow fever vaccination. TCRdb fed the 5' RACE reads into MiXCR, producing one record per CDR3 protein. The profile covers around 140,000 distinct CDR3 sequences, with roughly 8% appearing a single time and roughly 0.71% taken by the ten largest. Sequences were derived from CD4+ T cells sorted from PBMCs, sampled 5 days after the yellow fever booster vaccination. These receptors were collected from a man between 25 and 39 years old who received the YFV17D yellow fever vaccine.

This clonotype was recorded many times. V and J are TRBV4-2 and TRBJ2-1; 14 positions agree with TRBD2. CDR1 is LGHNA, CDR2 YNFKEQ, per germline. CDR3 length equals 19 residues. With V trimmed by 3 bases and J by 0 bases, 7 bases remained unmatched. DNA for the CDR3: TGTGCCAGCAGCCATTCGGGACTAGCGGGAGCTTCCTCCTACAATGAGCAGTTCTTC. This sequence encodes CASSHSGLAGASSYNEQFF.

V usage is TRBV19 and J usage is TRBJ2-7, with 13 bases that match TRBD2. The V and J ends lost 5 bases and 7 bases, in that order; junction bases with no gene match: 14. In germline, CDR1 is LNHDA, CDR2 SQIVND (reference sequence). The CDR3 is 17 residues long. The CDR3 sequence is CASSVHSTSGRAWEQYF. CDR3 nucleotide sequence: TGTGCCAGTAGTGTACATTCAACTAGCGGGAGGGCCTGGGAGCAGTACTTC. Full variable domain (missing parts from reference TRBV19 and TRBJ2-7): DGGITQSPKYLFRKEGQNVTLSCEQNLNHDAMYWYRQDPGQGLRLIYYSQIVNDFQKGDIAEGYSVSREKKESFPLTVTSAQKNPTAFYLCASSVHSTSGRAWEQYFGPGTRLTVT.

V usage is TRBV20-1 and J usage is TRBJ1-1; the D gene is possibly TRBD1 (5 bases). This CDR3 is built from 16 residues. The V and J ends lost 6 bases and 4 bases respectively, with 24 bases between them. CDR1 and CDR2 (germline): DFQATT, SNEGSKA (reference sequence). The CDR3 coding sequence is TGCAGTGCCAAAGGACATCGTAACAACTCGGGCACTGAAGCTTTCTTT. It translates to CSAKGHRNNSGTEAFF.

About this clonotype: A much more abundant neighbour one base away suggests this may be a read error. This chain uses TRBV7-2 with TRBJ2-1; TRBD2 matches 14 bases. This CDR3 is built from 19 residues. Germline lookup yields CDR1 SGHTA and CDR2 FQGNSA. The CDR3 DNA sequence: TGTGCCAGCAGCTTACCGGGACTAGCGGGAGTATGGTCCTACAGTGAGCAGTTCTTC. Residues: CASSLPGLAGVWSYSEQFF.

This clonotype has ten or more counts. The J gene is TRBJ2-2, the V gene TRBV20-1; 11 nucleotides match TRBD1. V lost 3 bases to trimming and J lost 0 bases; unmatched junction nucleotides: 6. The germline V gene encodes CDR1 DFQATT and CDR2 SNEGSKA (reference sequence). There are 17 residues in the CDR3. As DNA, the CDR3 is TGCAGTGCTAGTCAGGACAGGGGGCTTTCGAACACCGGGGAGCTGTTTTTT. The encoded protein is CSASQDRGLSNTGELFF.

This clonotype has ten or more counts. The V and J genes are TRBV5-4 and TRBJ2-1, with D uncertain. This CDR3 contains 15 residues. The germline V gene has CDR1 SGHNT and CDR2 YYREEE (reference sequence). The V end was cut by 0 bases, the J end by 9 bases, with 16 bases between. Written as DNA, the CDR3 is TGTGCCAGCAGCTTGGCGGGCCCCCTCGGCTCTGAGCAGTTCTTC. Translation: CASSLAGPLGSEQFF.

This clonotype was counted at least ten times. This chain links TRBV5-1 with TRBJ1-2, with no clear D. Germline V gives CDR1 SGHRS, CDR2 YFSETQ. The CDR3 has 13 amino acids. V lost 4 bases to trimming and J lost 3 bases, with 10 bases between them. This CDR3 is CASSTRTDYGYTF. Written as DNA, the CDR3 is TGCGCCAGCAGCACGAGGACGGACTATGGCTACACCTTC.

This clonotype was counted many times. The J gene is TRBJ2-1, the V gene TRBV7-3; D might be TRBD1 (6 bases). Germline-derived CDR1 and CDR2 are SGHTA and FQGTGA. This CDR3 is built from 14 residues. Deletions cut 3 bases from V and 9 bases from J, with 15 bases between. CDR3 nucleotide sequence: TGTGCCAGCAGCTTCGGCACAGGGCGGAGTGAGCAGTTCTTC. It translates to CASSFGTGRSEQFF.

This clonotype was recorded many times. The rearrangement uses TRBV5-1 and TRBJ2-6; D call uncertain. Germline lookup yields CDR1 SGHRS and CDR2 YFSETQ. There are 12 residues in the CDR3. The germline V and J ends were trimmed by 5 bases and 4 bases, with 4 bases remaining between them. CDR3 residues: CASRPGANVLTF. CDR3 sequence (DNA): TGCGCCAGCAGGCCCGGGGCCAACGTCCTGACTTTC.

This clonotype was seen ten or more times. The genes are TRBV30 and TRBJ1-5; D unresolved. V was pared by 1 base and J by 3 bases, with 7 bases between. The CDR3 sequence is 13 residues long. CDR1 is GTSNPN and CDR2 is SVGIG in the germline V gene (reference sequence). The CDR3 reads CAWSESNNQPQHF. The CDR3 DNA follows: TGTGCCTGGAGTGAGTCGAACAATCAGCCCCAGCATTTT. The whole variable domain, filled in from reference TRBV30 and TRBJ1-5, reads SQTIHQWPATLVQPVGSPLSLECTVEGTSNPNLYWYRQAAGRGLQLLFYSVGIGQISSEVPQNLSASRPQDRQFILSSKKLLLSDSGFYLCAWSESNNQPQHFGDGTRLSIL.

This clonotype was observed at least ten times. This chain uses TRBV6-1 with TRBJ2-2; no clear D gene. Germline lookup yields CDR1 MNHNS and CDR2 SASEGT. V lost 10 bases and J lost 0, with 15 bases in between. The CDR3 length is 15 residues. This CDR3 is CAIRNAYANTGELFF. The CDR3 nucleotides read TGTGCCATCCGAAATGCCTACGCGAACACCGGGGAGCTGTTTTTT.

The sample holds a few counts of this clonotype. The chain combines TRBV5-4 with TRBJ2-5, with D possibly being TRBD1 (6 bases). Between the trimmed V and J ends, which lost 3 bases and 7 bases, there was a span of 25 bases. The V gene's germline CDR1 is SGHNT and CDR2 YYREEE (reference sequence). This CDR3 is 17 amino acids long. This CDR3 is CASSSGVTGFGRATQYF. CDR3 bases: TGTGCCAGCAGCTCCGGGGTAACAGGGTTTGGTCGGGCGACCCAGTACTTC.

About this clonotype itself: An end of the junction differs from the germline gene, which may be a read error. The genes are TRBV28 and TRBJ2-6, with D possibly matching TRBD2 (5 bases). The CDR3 length is 17 residues. The V gene's germline CDR1 is MDHEN and CDR2 SYDVKM. The CDR3 here is CASSLSYSASGTNVLTF. The CDR3 DNA is TGTGCCAGCAGTTTATCCTATAGCGCTTCTGGGACCAACGTCCTGACTTTC.

This clonotype was seen at least ten times. The chain couples TRBV7-9 to TRBJ2-7; a weak D match, TRBD2 (7 bases). The germline gives CDR1 SEHNR, CDR2 FQNEAQ (reference sequence). The CDR3 runs 15 residues. V lost 2 bases, J lost 3 bases, and 14 bases lay in between. CDR3 protein: CASSLSGGGIYEQYF. The CDR3 region has the DNA TGTGCCAGCAGCTTATCGGGCGGGGGCATCTACGAGCAGTACTTC.

V and J are TRBV12-3 or TRBV12-4 and TRBJ2-3; D is uncertain. The CDR3 covers 14 residues. V was cut by 11 bases and J by 1 base, with 16 bases left in between. CDR3 sequence reads: CAFAMRIRTDTQYF. The CDR3 region has the DNA TGTGCCTTCGCCATGCGGATCCGCACAGATACGCAGTATTTT.

The chain links TRBV7-2 to TRBJ2-6; maybe TRBD1 (5 bases). CDR1 is SGHTA and CDR2 is FQGNSA in the germline V gene. The ends were cut back, 3 bases at V and 4 bases at J, with 10 bases in the middle. CDR3 length: 15 residues. The CDR3 is CASSFLGAGANVLTF. CDR3 nucleotide sequence: TGTGCCAGCAGCTTCTTAGGGGCCGGGGCCAACGTCCTGACTTTC.

Many counts were recorded for this clonotype. The rearrangement joins TRBV7-2 to TRBJ1-1, with a possible D match to TRBD1 (5 bases). Germline assignment: CDR1 SGHTA and CDR2 FQGNSA. Trimming left V 4 bases short and J 4 bases short, with 10 bases between. This CDR3 contains 13 residues. The CDR3 nucleotides are TGTGCCAGCAGCTCCCCGAGGGGCACTGAAGCTTTCTTT. Amino acids: CASSSPRGTEAFF.

There are a few counts of this clonotype. This rearrangement joins TRBV5-1 to TRBJ2-7; 11 bases match TRBD2. Per the germline V gene, CDR1 is SGHRS and CDR2 is YFSETQ. The ends lost 0 bases at V and 7 bases at J; junction bases unmatched: 12. CDR3 length equals 17 residues. The CDR3 sequence is CASSLAPKLAGAEEQYF. In nucleotides, the CDR3 is TGCGCCAGCAGCTTGGCACCTAAACTAGCGGGAGCGGAGGAGCAGTACTTC.

The table lists this clonotype with many counts. The gene calls are TRBV14 and TRBJ1-1; no reliable D call. CDR1 is SGHDN and CDR2 is FVKESK in the germline V gene. The V end lost 4 bases, the J end lost 6 bases, and 15 bases lay between the germline ends. The CDR3 sequence is 14 residues long. The CDR3 DNA sequence: TGTGCCAGCAGCCGAACGCTCGGCTGGGCTGAAGCTTTCTTT. As protein: CASSRTLGWAEAFF.

About this clonotype itself: A much larger clone lies a single base off, so this may be a read error. This rearrangement joins TRBV28 to TRBJ1-2; the D gene is possibly TRBD1 (6 bases). V was pared by 6 bases and J by 5 bases, with 13 bases between. CDR1 is MDHEN, CDR2 SYDVKM, per germline. The CDR3 runs to 13 residues. CDR3: CASRRGGLYGYTF. As DNA, the CDR3 is TGTGCCAGCAGGAGGGGGGGCCTTTATGGCTACACCTTC.

This clonotype was seen repeatedly, ten times or more. The chain links TRBV30 to TRBJ1-4; D is undetermined. V lost 5 bases and J 3 bases, leaving 4 bases between the germline ends. The CDR3 consists of 11 residues. CDR1 is GTSNPN, CDR2 SVGIG, per germline (reference sequence). CDR3 in DNA: TGTGCCTGGGACTCTAATGAAAAACTGTTTTTT. Protein sequence: CAWDSNEKLFF.

This clonotype has ten or more counts. The CDR3 protein is CASNLLGVGTAGTGELFF. CDR3 coding DNA: TGTGCCAGCAACCTTCTTGGTGTAGGGACCGCAGGAACCGGGGAGCTGTTTTTT. This chain joins TRBV5-6 and TRBJ2-2; D may correspond to TRBD1 or TRBD2 (5 bases each). The CDR3 length is 18 residues. V was trimmed by 6 bases and J by 5 bases, leaving 26 bases between them. Germline lookup yields CDR1 SGHDT and CDR2 YYEEEE.

This clonotype was counted many times. The rearrangement joins TRBV15 to TRBJ2-5, with a weak D call TRBD1 (5 bases). CDR3 size: 16 residues. V lost 5 bases, J lost 5 bases, and 21 bases lay in between. Looked up from germline, CDR1 is LNHNV and CDR2 is YYDKDF (reference sequence). CDR3 sequence: CATSGRQTVTQETQYF. For the CDR3, the DNA is TGTGCCACCAGCGGGCGACAGACAGTGACGCAGGAGACCCAGTACTTC. The full variable domain, with the rest looked up from reference TRBV15 and TRBJ2-5, is DAMVIQNPRYQVTQFGKPVTLSCSQTLNHNVMYWYQQKSSQAPKLLFHYYDKDFNNEADTPDNFQSRRPNTSFCFLDIRSPGLGDTAMYLCATSGRQTVTQETQYFGPGTRLLVL.

This clonotype was detected ten times or more. The rearrangement links TRBV2 to TRBJ2-3, with 12 bases fitting TRBD2. V lost 9 bases, J lost 0 bases, and 10 bases stayed unmatched. The CDR3 runs 17 residues. Germline V gives CDR1 SNHLY, CDR2 FYNNEI. CDR3 nucleotides: TGTGCCAGTACTCCCGGGACTAGCGGGCCTAGCACAGATACGCAGTATTTT. The encoded protein is CASTPGTSGPSTDTQYF.

The sample holds many counts of this clonotype. The chain has TRBV10-3 and TRBJ2-1, with 7 bases matching TRBD1. The V segment lost 6 bases and the J segment 4 bases; nucleotides outside the gene matches: 6. Germline CDR1 is ENHRY and CDR2 is SYGVKD. The CDR3 runs 14 residues. The CDR3 here is CAIRIPGQYNEQFF. Here the CDR3 DNA reads TGTGCCATCAGGATCCCGGGACAGTACAATGAGCAGTTCTTC.

This clonotype was recorded many times. V gene TRBV4-2 combines with J gene TRBJ2-5; D is undetermined. The CDR3 loop spans 15 amino acids. Germline V gives CDR1 LGHNA, CDR2 YNFKEQ. The ends were cut back, 1 base at V and 1 base at J, with 10 bases in the middle. The CDR3 DNA sequence: TGTGCCAGCAGCCAAGGGGCAGCTTCCCAAGAGACCCAGTACTTC. Translated: CASSQGAASQETQYF.

This clonotype was observed at least ten times. CDR3 coding DNA: TGCAGTGCCCGGACCCCACCAGATATGACTAGCGGCCTAAGAGGGCATGAGCAGTTCTTC. This translates into CSARTPPDMTSGLRGHEQFF. J is TRBJ2-1 and V is TRBV20-1; 9 bases agree with TRBD2. The CDR3 covers 20 residues. The V and J ends lost 6 bases and 8 bases, in that order; junction bases with no gene match: 29. Germline-derived CDR1 and CDR2 are DFQATT and SNEGSKA (reference sequence).

This clonotype was recorded many times. The chain carries TRBV5-6 and TRBJ2-5; D not certain. The CDR3 is 14 residues long. Germline V gene lookup returns CDR1 SGHDT and CDR2 YYEEEE. The germline V and J ends were trimmed by 6 bases and 2 bases, with 14 bases remaining between them. The CDR3 DNA reads TGTGCCAGCACCCAAACTATGATTCAAGAGACCCAGTACTTC. Its translation: CASTQTMIQETQYF.

In this sample, this clonotype turned up many times. The J gene is TRBJ2-2, the V gene TRBV5-5; TRBD2 aligns across 7 bases. The ends lost 4 bases at V and 4 bases at J; junction bases unmatched: 7. Germline V gene lookup returns CDR1 SGHKS and CDR2 YYEKEE (reference sequence). The CDR3 is 15 residues long. The CDR3 here is CASSMMTGGTGELFF. The CDR3, as DNA: TGTGCCAGCAGCATGATGACGGGGGGCACCGGGGAGCTGTTTTTT.